These 32 T cell receptor beta chains were sequenced from one sample in a study of T-cell reconstitution after alpha-beta-depleted transplantation in children. A TCRbeta library incorporating unique molecular identifiers was prepared. TCRdb fed the PCR reads into MiXCR, producing one record per CDR3 protein. The repertoire holds around 17,000 distinct CDR3 sequences, with around 5% as singletons. The sample in question was PBMCs, obtained before TCRalphabeta/CD19-depleted stem cell transplant. All receptors come from a boy aged 10-17 years with acute lymphoblastic leukemia, due to receive a stem cell transplant.

This clonotype was counted many times. The chain employs TRBV18 and TRBJ2-3; 10 positions match TRBD2. After removal of 1 base from V and 6 bases from J, the junction contained 7 bases not matched to a gene. The CDR3 runs to 16 residues. Looked up from germline, CDR1 is KGHSH and CDR2 is LQKENI. CDR3 DNA: TGTGCCAGCTCACCACAGAAGCTAGCGGGAGAGGATACGCAGTATTTT. It translates to CASSPQKLAGEDTQYF.

This clonotype was seen ten or more times. The V call is TRBV5-1, the J call TRBJ2-3; possible D gene TRBD1, 5 bases. This CDR3 spans 15 amino acids. The germline gives CDR1 SGHRS, CDR2 YFSETQ. Between the trimmed V and J ends, which lost 0 bases and 0 bases, there was a span of 8 bases. The CDR3 region has the DNA TGCGCCAGCAGCTTGGGTGGGGCTAGCACAGATACGCAGTATTTT. This gives the protein CASSLGGASTDTQYF. The entire variable domain, with the rest obtained from reference TRBV5-1 and TRBJ2-3, is as follows: KAGVTQTPRYLIKTRGQQVTLSCSPISGHRSVSWYQQTPGQGLQFLFEYFSETQRNKGNFPGRFSGRQFSNSRSEMNVSTLELGDSALYLCASSLGGASTDTQYFGPGTRLTVL.

This clonotype has ten or more counts. The chain links TRBV18 to TRBJ1-4; weak D call: TRBD1 (5 bases). Germline CDR1 KGHSH, CDR2 LQKENI. V gave up 2 bases and J gave up 7 bases, with 8 bases separating them. The CDR3 is 13 amino acids. CDR3 residues: CASSPGGGEKLFF. CDR3 coding DNA: TGTGCCAGCTCACCAGGGGGTGGTGAAAAACTGTTTTTT.

This clonotype has a count of ten or more. The genes are TRBV5-1 and TRBJ1-6; D remains unclear. Looked up from germline, CDR1 is SGHRS and CDR2 is YFSETQ. The V gene lost 4 bases and the J gene lost 2 bases, with 22 bases spanning the gap. This CDR3 region has 19 residues. The CDR3, as DNA: TGCGCCAGCAGCCTTTACCCACCTACCGGGAGCACCTATAATTCACCCCTCCACTTT. Translation gives CASSLYPPTGSTYNSPLHF.

This clonotype showed up many times. The chain couples TRBV5-6 to TRBJ2-5; D possibly matches TRBD1 or TRBD2 (6 bases each). This CDR3 has 16 amino acids. Per the germline V gene, CDR1 is SGHDT and CDR2 is YYEEEE. V lost 3 bases and J 0 bases, leaving 15 bases between the germline ends. The CDR3 nucleotides are TGTGCCAGCAGCTCGCGGGACAACGGGTACCAAGAGACCCAGTACTTC. Translation gives CASSSRDNGYQETQYF.

This clonotype was detected ten times or more. The V and J genes are TRBV7-6 and TRBJ2-5; weak D call: TRBD1 (6 bases). Germline-derived CDR1 and CDR2 are SGHVS and FNYEAQ. With 5 bases removed from V and 5 bases from J, the gap between germline ends came to 18 bases. The length of the CDR3 is 15 residues. The CDR3 loop is CASSNGPTGLETQYF. CDR3 bases: TGTGCCAGCAGCAACGGGCCTACAGGGCTCGAGACCCAGTACTTC.

This clonotype was recorded at least ten times. CDR3 nucleotide sequence: TGTGCCAGCAGCTTAAGACTCGGGAGGGCGTACGAGCAGTACTTC. The encoded protein is CASSLRLGRAYEQYF. The chain carries TRBV7-2 and TRBJ2-7; TRBD2 aligns across 8 bases. V lost 2 bases to trimming and J lost 4 bases; unmatched junction nucleotides: 7. In germline, CDR1 is SGHTA, CDR2 FQGNSA. The CDR3 loop spans 15 amino acids.

This clonotype is medium-sized within its sample. The rearrangement joins TRBV9 to TRBJ1-2; D is uncertain. Germline V CDR1 and CDR2: SGDLS, YYNGEE. CDR3 length: 13 amino acids. Trimming took 3 bases from V and 1 from J, leaving 7 bases between them. As DNA, the CDR3 is TGTGCCAGCAGCGAACAGCATAACTATGGCTACACCTTC. This sequence encodes CASSEQHNYGYTF.

This clonotype is judged medium-sized. The V and J genes are TRBV12-3 or TRBV12-4 and TRBJ2-1; D possibly corresponds to TRBD2 (6 bases). Trimming shortened V by 4 bases and J by 3 bases, and 13 bases separated the two germline ends. CDR3 length: 15 amino acids. CDR3 in DNA: TGTGCCAGCAGTTCTAGCGCCCAATACTACAATGAGCAGTTCTTC. Amino acids: CASSSSAQYYNEQFF.

This clonotype is medium-sized within its sample. The gene calls are TRBV27 and TRBJ2-4, with 11 bases identical to TRBD2. The CDR3 covers 17 residues. Germline CDR1 MNHEY, CDR2 SMNVEV (reference sequence). V gave up 2 bases and J gave up 3 bases; unmatched junction bases: 6. As DNA, the CDR3 is TGTGCCAGCAGTTTAATAGCGGGGGGGCAGGGCAAAAACATTCAGTACTTC. Amino acids: CASSLIAGGQGKNIQYF.

This clonotype was seen ten or more times. The rearrangement uses TRBV2 and TRBJ1-5; D may be TRBD1 (6 bases). Germline CDR1 and CDR2: SNHLY and FYNNEI. This CDR3 comprises 15 residues. The V gene lost 6 bases and the J gene lost 4 bases, with 16 bases spanning the gap. As DNA, the CDR3 is TGTGCCAGCAGGCCTCTTGGGGGCGTTAATCAGCCCCAGCATTTT. Protein product: CASRPLGGVNQPQHF.

This clonotype was picked up many times. The rearrangement uses TRBV4-3 and TRBJ2-7; D uncertain. CDR1 and CDR2 from the germline V gene are LGHNA and YSLEER. Deletions cut 1 base from V and 2 bases from J, with 6 bases between. The CDR3 has 13 amino acids. This CDR3 reads CASSQAQAYEQYF. The CDR3 DNA follows: TGCGCCAGCAGCCAAGCCCAGGCCTACGAGCAGTACTTC.

This clonotype was detected many times. The chain uses TRBV29-1 and TRBJ1-5; tentative D call: TRBD1 (5 bases). Germline V CDR1 and CDR2: SQVTM, ANQGSEA. The length of the CDR3 is 13 residues. V was clipped by 5 bases and J by 0 bases, with 8 bases between them. The CDR3 DNA reads as TGCAGCGTTAAGACAGATAGCAATCAGCCCCAGCATTTT. It specifies CSVKTDSNQPQHF.

This clonotype was seen at least ten times. The chain has TRBV29-1 and TRBJ1-4; D perhaps matches TRBD1 (5 bases). Germline-derived CDR1 and CDR2 are SQVTM and ANQGSEA. CDR3 length: 13 amino acids. The V end was cut by 6 bases, the J end by 7 bases, with 15 bases between. CDR3 coding DNA: TGCAGCGTGCGACCCGGGGACGGTGAAAAACTGTTTTTT. Translated: CSVRPGDGEKLFF.

Relative to its sample, this clonotype is medium-sized. The rearrangement uses TRBV29-1 and TRBJ2-7, with 10 bases aligning to TRBD2. Germline V lookup: CDR1 SQVTM, CDR2 ANQGSEA. Trimming cost V 6 bases and J 3 bases; bases outside gene matches: 2. The CDR3 has 12 residues. CDR3 nucleotides: TGCAGCGTGAGCGGGAGGGGCTACGAGCAGTACTTC. Protein product: CSVSGRGYEQYF.

Many counts were recorded for this clonotype. The chain joins TRBV28 to TRBJ2-7; a weak D match, TRBD2 (6 bases). The CDR3 length is 16 residues. Looked up from germline, CDR1 is MDHEN and CDR2 is SYDVKM. Trimming shortened V by 7 bases and J by 0 bases, and 19 bases separated the two germline ends. The DNA of the CDR3 is TGTGCCAGCACTAAAACGGGAGTGGTCGCCTCCTACGAGCAGTACTTC. Translating it yields CASTKTGVVASYEQYF.

This clonotype occurred many times. This chain joins TRBV29-1 and TRBJ2-7; tentatively, D is TRBD1 or TRBD2 (5 bases each). The V gene lost 6 bases and the J gene lost 5 bases, with 14 bases spanning the gap. The CDR3 runs to 12 residues. In germline, CDR1 is SQVTM, CDR2 ANQGSEA. In DNA, the CDR3 is TGCAGCGTATACGAGAGGGGCCACGAGCAGTACTTC. This gives the protein CSVYERGHEQYF.

This clonotype was seen at least ten times. The CDR3 protein is CASSLRTGRVVGNTIYF. The CDR3 DNA reads TGTGCCAGCAGTTTGCGGACAGGGAGGGTAGTCGGAAACACCATATATTTT. The chain couples TRBV12-3 or TRBV12-4 to TRBJ1-3, with 8 positions matching TRBD1. J gave up 4 bases and V 3 bases, and 11 bases lay outside the gene matches. There are 17 residues in the CDR3.

This clonotype has ten or more counts. The chain combines TRBV3-1 with TRBJ1-1; 9 nucleotides align to TRBD1. The CDR3 is made up of 14 amino acids. The V gene end was trimmed by 4 bases and the J gene end by 3 bases; junction bases not matched to a gene: 3. CDR1 is LGHDT, CDR2 YNNKEL, per germline (reference sequence). The CDR3 protein is CASSRGTGHTEAFF. As DNA, the CDR3 is TGTGCCAGCAGCCGCGGGACAGGGCACACTGAAGCTTTCTTT.

This clonotype was observed at least ten times. This chain connects TRBV5-5 to TRBJ1-1; weak D call: TRBD1 (6 bases). The V end lost 4 bases, the J end lost 6 bases, and 13 bases lay between the germline ends. CDR3 length equals 13 residues. Looked up from germline, CDR1 is SGHKS and CDR2 is YYEKEE (reference sequence). The CDR3 region has the DNA TGTGCCAGCAGCCGAGGGACACGGGCTGAAGCTTTCTTT. Its protein product is CASSRGTRAEAFF.

There are many counts of this clonotype. This chain links TRBV28 with TRBJ2-3; D not certain. The ends were cut back, 5 bases at V and 0 bases at J, with 6 bases in the middle. CDR3 length equals 13 residues. CDR1 and CDR2 (germline): MDHEN, SYDVKM. CDR3 region: CASSLTSTDTQYF. In DNA form, the CDR3 reads TGTGCCAGCAGTCTTACCAGCACAGATACGCAGTATTTT.

Turning to this clonotype: This sequence may be a read error, since a much larger clone differs from it by one base. The chain employs TRBV11-1 and TRBJ1-1; unclear D gene. The CDR3 totals 18 residues. V shed 4 bases and J shed 2 bases, with 23 bases lying between them. Looked up from germline, CDR1 is SGHAT and CDR2 is FQDESV (reference sequence). The CDR3 loop is CASSSSPAGTMKNTEAFF. The CDR3 DNA follows: TGTGCCAGCAGCTCCTCGCCGGCAGGTACTATGAAAAACACTGAAGCTTTCTTT.

This clonotype was seen many times. The V gene is TRBV7-8, the J gene TRBJ2-7; D gene unclear. The germline V gene encodes CDR1 SGHVS and CDR2 FQNEAQ. V was cut by 2 bases and J by 0 bases, with 8 bases left in between. The CDR3 runs 14 residues. The CDR3 DNA reads TGTGCCAGCAGCTTATCGGCTTACTCCTACGAGCAGTACTTC. Translation: CASSLSAYSYEQYF.

The rearrangement uses TRBV12-5 and TRBJ2-3, with D tentatively TRBD2 (6 bases). Germline values: CDR1 LGHNT, CDR2 FRNRAP. The CDR3 sequence is 18 residues long. The CDR3 nucleotides are TGTGCCTCCTGCCACTTACCCATCGGGACTCCATCGGGAGATACGCAGTATTTT. It yields the protein CASCHLPIGTPSGDTQYF.

This clonotype was recorded at least ten times. The chain employs TRBV12-3 or TRBV12-4 and TRBJ2-7; 11 nucleotides line up with TRBD2. Trimming took 0 bases from V and 0 from J; bases not matched to a gene: 10. This CDR3 region has 19 residues. Written as DNA, the CDR3 is TGTGCCAGCAGTTTAGCAACTTTCGGGACTAGCGGCGCCTCCTACGAGCAGTACTTC. Its protein product is CASSLATFGTSGASYEQYF.

At least ten counts were recorded for this clonotype. The chain combines TRBV24-1 with TRBJ2-3, with TRBD1 matching over 7 bases. J lost 2 bases, V lost 9 bases, and 7 bases had no gene match. Germline V gene lookup returns CDR1 KGHDR and CDR2 SFDVKD. This CDR3 is 14 amino acids long. The CDR3 DNA is TGTGCCACCCGACAGGGCCTCGACACAGATACGCAGTATTTT. Its protein is CATRQGLDTDTQYF.

This clonotype has at least ten counts. This chain connects TRBV7-9 to TRBJ2-3; no clear D. Germline loops: CDR1 SEHNR, CDR2 FQNEAQ (reference sequence). The CDR3 has 12 residues. V lost 4 bases, J lost 6 bases, and 8 bases lay in between. The CDR3 loop is CASSSVRDTQYF. In DNA, the CDR3 is TGTGCCAGCAGCTCCGTGCGGGATACGCAGTATTTT. The complete variable domain, with remaining parts taken from reference TRBV7-9 and TRBJ2-3, reads DTGVSQNPRHKITKRGQNVTFRCDPISEHNRLYWYRQTLGQGPEFLTYFQNEAQLEKSRLLSDRFSAERPKGSFSTLEIQRTEQGDSAMYLCASSSVRDTQYFGPGTRLTVL.

The table lists this clonotype with a few counts. The CDR3 region has the DNA TGCGCCAGCAGTGAGTGGACAGGCACCTACGAGCAGTACTTC. Translated: CASSEWTGTYEQYF. The chain couples TRBV10-2 to TRBJ2-7; the match to TRBD1 covers 7 bases. CDR1 is WSHSY, CDR2 SAAADI, per germline. The V segment lost 1 base and the J segment 2 bases; nucleotides outside the gene matches: 2. The CDR3 runs 14 residues.

This clonotype occurred many times. The chain combines TRBV4-1 with TRBJ1-1, with D possibly matching TRBD1 (6 bases). Germline loops: CDR1 MGHRA, CDR2 YSYEKL. The CDR3 totals 18 residues. Trimming pared 1 base from V and 0 bases from J, leaving 18 bases between. This chain's CDR3 is CASSQGYTGWVMNTEAFF. The CDR3, as DNA: TGCGCCAGCAGCCAAGGTTATACAGGGTGGGTAATGAACACTGAAGCTTTCTTT.

The table lists this clonotype with many counts. The J gene is TRBJ2-1, the V gene TRBV6-5; D is ambiguous. V lost 6 bases to trimming and J lost 4 bases, with 13 bases between them. Germline V lookup: CDR1 MNHEY, CDR2 SVGAGI. The CDR3 totals 14 residues. CDR3 amino acids: CASSAVGGYNEQFF. In DNA, the CDR3 is TGTGCCAGCAGCGCGGTCGGCGGTTACAATGAGCAGTTCTTC.

Many counts were recorded for this clonotype. The chain joins TRBV12-3 or TRBV12-4 to TRBJ2-4, with D perhaps given as TRBD1 or TRBD2 (5 bases each). This CDR3 is built from 16 residues. The ends were cut back, 2 bases at V and 3 bases at J, with 14 bases in the middle. CDR3 in amino acids: CASSLRPGTGKNIQYF. Here the CDR3 DNA reads TGTGCCAGCAGTTTAAGGCCGGGGACGGGCAAAAACATTCAGTACTTC.

There are many counts of this clonotype. One end of the junction does not line up with germline, which may come from a read error. The V call is TRBV3-1, the J call TRBJ1-2; maybe TRBD1 (5 bases). Germline loops: CDR1 LGHDT, CDR2 YNNKEL (reference sequence). CDR3 length: 18 amino acids. The CDR3 spells CASSEDQGASLYGYGYTF. The CDR3 DNA reads TGTGCCAGCAGCGAAGACCAGGGTGCAAGTCTTTATGGCTATGGCTACACCTTC.